The 9 T cell receptor beta chains below come from one sample, sequenced in a study of T cell responses to AZD1222 COVID-19 vaccine. Assay: immunoSEQ multiplex PCR; the TCRdb copy retains only in-frame clones and omits some. The sample lists around 150,000 clones, roughly nine tenths occurring once. Sequenced here: peripheral blood, sampled on day 0 of AZD1222 vaccination. All receptors derive from an adult in good health.

This chain connects TRBV13 to TRBJ2-1; D may be TRBD2 (6 bases). V was trimmed by 5 bases and J by 8 bases, leaving 19 bases between them. CDR3 length: 15 amino acids. CDR1 is PRHDT and CDR2 is FYEKMQ in the germline V gene (reference sequence). CDR3 nucleotide sequence: TGTGCCAGCAGCAAAACTCGGGCGGGATCATATGAGCAGTTCTTC. This codes for CASSKTRAGSYEQFF.

The V and J genes are TRBV5-8 and TRBJ2-7, with no clear D. V dropped 5 bases and J dropped 3 bases, with 6 bases sitting between them. CDR3 size: 11 residues. The germline V gene has CDR1 SGHTS and CDR2 YDEGEE. The chain's CDR3 is CASSLRYEQYF. The CDR3 bases are TGTGCCAGCAGTTTACGCTACGAGCAGTACTTC.

CDR3 nucleotides: TGTGCCAGCAGCTTAGACAGGGACGGGTGGTACTTCTTC. This gives the protein CASSLDRDGWYFF. The chain links TRBV7-6 to TRBJ2-1; a weak D match, TRBD1 (6 bases). The CDR3 has 13 amino acids. Trimming left V 1 base short and J 16 bases short, with 17 bases between. Germline V gene data show CDR1 as SGHVS and CDR2 as FNYEAQ.

V and J are TRBV18 and TRBJ1-1; D gene ambiguous. The CDR3 is 13 residues long. Germline CDR1 reads KGHSH; CDR2 reads LQKENI. V shed 5 bases and J shed 1 base, with 8 bases lying between them. Written as DNA, the CDR3 is TGTGCCAGCTCATCGGTCGGGAACACTGAAGCTTTCTTT. This gives the protein CASSSVGNTEAFF.

The rearrangement joins TRBV13 to TRBJ1-1, with 11 bases that match TRBD1. The CDR3 is 16 residues long. After removal of 6 bases from V and 0 bases from J, the junction contained 6 bases not matched to a gene. Germline V CDR1 and CDR2: PRHDT, FYEKMQ (reference sequence). The CDR3 nucleotides read TGTGCCAGCAGGACGGGGACAGGGGGGATGAACACTGAAGCTTTCTTT. The encoded protein is CASRTGTGGMNTEAFF.

The CDR3 DNA is TGTGCCAGCAGCTTAGGTCGCGGGGTAAAACAAGAGACCCAGTACTTC. Amino acid sequence: CASSLGRGVKQETQYF. V gene TRBV11-3 combines with J gene TRBJ2-5, with D maybe TRBD2 (6 bases). With 1 base removed from V and 2 bases from J, the gap between germline ends came to 14 bases. The CDR3 covers 16 residues. Germline CDR1 SGHNT, CDR2 YENEEA.

V is TRBV18 and J is TRBJ2-5; D remains ambiguous. Trimming took 2 bases from V and 2 from J, leaving 6 bases between them. In germline, CDR1 is KGHSH, CDR2 LQKENI. The CDR3 extends over 13 amino acids. CDR3 sequence reads: CASSPLPQETQYF. As DNA, the CDR3 is TGTGCCAGCTCACCATTGCCACAAGAGACCCAGTACTTC.

J is TRBJ1-2 and V is TRBV6-5; the D gene is possibly TRBD1 (5 bases). Germline lookup yields CDR1 MNHEY and CDR2 SVGAGI. This CDR3 comprises 14 residues. V was clipped by 7 bases and J by 9 bases, with 21 bases between them. The CDR3 DNA sequence: TGTGCCAGCACCTACAAGGGGACTCCCAGACGCTACACCTTC. As protein: CASTYKGTPRRYTF.

This clone was detected only once. The chain employs TRBV5-4 and TRBJ2-1, with a weak D call TRBD2 (7 bases). This CDR3 has 17 residues. V was pared by 0 bases and J by 0 bases, with 13 bases between. Germline V gene lookup returns CDR1 SGHNT and CDR2 YYREEE (reference sequence). In DNA form, the CDR3 reads TGTGCCAGCAGCTTGGGCGGGGGCCTAAGCTCCTACAATGAGCAGTTCTTC. Its translation is CASSLGGGLSSYNEQFF. The full variable domain, completed using reference TRBV5-4 and TRBJ2-1, is ETGVTQSPTHLIKTRGQQVTLRCSSQSGHNTVSWYQQALGQGPQFIFQYYREEENGRGNFPPRFSGLQFPNYSSELNVNALELDDSALYLCASSLGGGLSSYNEQFFGPGTRLTVL.